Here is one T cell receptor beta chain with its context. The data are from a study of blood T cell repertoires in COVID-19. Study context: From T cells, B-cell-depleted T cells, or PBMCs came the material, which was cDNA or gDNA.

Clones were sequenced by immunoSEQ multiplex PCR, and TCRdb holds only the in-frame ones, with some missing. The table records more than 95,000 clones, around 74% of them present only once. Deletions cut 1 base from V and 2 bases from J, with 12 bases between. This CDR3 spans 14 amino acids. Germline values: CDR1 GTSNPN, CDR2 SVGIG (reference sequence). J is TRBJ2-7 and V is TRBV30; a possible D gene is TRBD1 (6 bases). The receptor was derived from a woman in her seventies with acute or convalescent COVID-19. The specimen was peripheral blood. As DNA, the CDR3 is TGTGCCTGGAGTGACGACAGGAGAGCCTACGAGCAGTACTTC. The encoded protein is CAWSDDRRAYEQYF.